This T cell receptor beta chain was identified in a study of beta chain features in type 1 diabetes. Study-wide results and caveats: Patients showed naive, central memory and Treg TCRB repertoires that appeared more similar than those of healthy donors. Moderate yet significant TCRB CDR3 shortening was seen in Type 1 diabetes patients in all four CD4+ subsets.

Each of the CD4+ naive, central memory, regulatory and stem cell-like memory populations was sorted via CD45RO/CCR7/CD25/CD127/CD95/CD27. Expressed TCRB transcripts got sequenced, as all isolated RNA was reverse transcribed. Clones were read by immunoSEQ multiplex PCR, and TCRdb kept only the in-frame ones, dropping some. The table shows over 150,000 clones, with 10% to 13% occurring only once. The CDR3 is 17 residues long. Trimming pared 0 bases from V and 1 base from J, leaving 14 bases between. Germline V lookup: CDR1 SGHRS, CDR2 YFSETQ. This clone was seen more than once but under ten times. As yet, its antigen is unknown.

The chain joins TRBV5-1 to TRBJ2-4, with a possible D match to TRBD2 (5 bases). This TCR derives from a young man with type 1 diabetes. Source material: central memory CD4+ T cells from blood. The CDR3 loop reads CASSLGGSTAAKNIQYF. CDR3 nucleotides: TGCGCCAGCAGCTTGGGTGGGAGCACTGCGGCCAAAAACATTCAGTACTTC.